These 13 T cell receptor beta chains came from one sample sequenced in a study of cytomegalovirus exposure and HLA in healthy donors (dated 2017 in TCRdb). The library was prepared using the immunoSEQ multiplex PCR assay. For the multiplex PCR, a mixture combining 60 forward primers for TCR Vbeta segments and 13 reverse primers for TCR Jbeta segments was used. TCRdb limited this immuneACCESS table to in-frame rearrangements with V and J called. A share of clones is missing; checked studies link under half to unresolved V genes, and the rest is unexplained. The sample table shows 90,000 to 120,000 clones, and about 75% are seen once. Jointly, the top ten make up 5.8% of the sample. Sequencing was performed on PBMCs. Receptor source: a man between 60 and 70 years old in good health and CMV-seropositive.

The rearrangement uses TRBV9 and TRBJ1-2; D ambiguous. The V end lost 0 bases, the J end lost 4 bases, and 13 bases lay between the germline ends. This CDR3 is built from 15 residues. Germline loops: CDR1 SGDLS, CDR2 YYNGEE. The CDR3 loop reads CASSVGSPYSYGYTF. CDR3 nucleotide sequence: TGTGCCAGCAGCGTAGGATCCCCGTACAGCTATGGCTACACCTTC.

The table lists this clone with a few counts. This chain connects TRBV7-2 to TRBJ2-2; TRBD1 is a possible D gene (5 bases). The CDR3 spans 13 residues. Germline V gene lookup returns CDR1 SGHTA and CDR2 FQGNSA. V was shortened by 4 bases and J by 6 bases, with 9 bases between the two germline ends. The CDR3 nucleotides read TGTGCCAGCAGCTCTCTAGGGGCCGGGGAGCTGTTTTTT. Residues: CASSSLGAGELFF.

This chain connects TRBV7-9 to TRBJ1-4; tentative D call: TRBD1 (5 bases). V was cut by 3 bases and J by 8 bases, with 10 bases left in between. CDR1 and CDR2 from the germline V gene are SEHNR and FQNEAQ (reference sequence). The CDR3 runs 13 residues. CDR3 sequence reads: CASSFQGPEKLFF. The CDR3 region has the DNA TGTGCCAGCAGCTTCCAGGGTCCGGAAAAACTGTTTTTT.

The gene calls are TRBV28 and TRBJ2-3; 9 bases are shared with TRBD2. Germline V CDR1 and CDR2: MDHEN, SYDVKM. The ends lost 6 bases at V and 0 bases at J; junction bases unmatched: 25. The CDR3 runs 22 residues. For the CDR3, the DNA is TGTGCCAGCAGACTCCCCCTCGGGGGAGCGGGGGGTCCTATTTCTAGCACAGATACGCAGTATTTT. This codes for CASRLPLGGAGGPISSTDTQYF.

This chain uses TRBV30 with TRBJ1-5; TRBD1 is a possible D gene (6 bases). CDR1 is GTSNPN and CDR2 is SVGIG in the germline V gene (reference sequence). Trimming removed 0 bases at V and 7 bases at J, with 13 bases between. The CDR3 loop spans 14 amino acids. The chain's CDR3 is CAWSVGGAAQPQHF. In DNA form, the CDR3 reads TGTGCCTGGAGTGTAGGGGGGGCTGCCCAGCCCCAGCATTTT.

The rearrangement joins TRBV7-8 to TRBJ2-1; D is perhaps TRBD2 (7 bases). The CDR3 totals 14 residues. Germline V gene sequence: CDR1 SGHVS, CDR2 FQNEAQ. V lost 3 bases and J 9 bases, leaving 15 bases between the germline ends. The CDR3: CASSFRGAWGEQFF. The CDR3 nucleotides are TGTGCCAGCAGCTTCCGGGGGGCTTGGGGTGAGCAGTTCTTC.

The DNA of the CDR3 is TGTGCCAGCAGCTCCCCCCAGGCAGGGAATTCACCCCTCCACTTT. Protein sequence: CASSSPQAGNSPLHF. The genes are TRBV28 and TRBJ1-6, with D tentatively TRBD1 (5 bases). The germline CDR1 and CDR2 sequences are MDHEN and SYDVKM. The CDR3 consists of 15 residues. Trimming stripped 6 bases from V and 7 bases from J, with 16 bases between.

The table lists this clone with a count of one. This chain links TRBV5-1 with TRBJ2-7, with D perhaps matching TRBD2 (7 bases). There are 16 residues in the CDR3. Trimming removed 4 bases at V and 2 bases at J, with 19 bases between. Germline CDR1 reads SGHRS; CDR2 reads YFSETQ. The DNA for the CDR3 is TGCGCCAGCAGCCTGGGTGTCGGGGGGCCCCCCTACGAGCAGTACTTC. Protein: CASSLGVGGPPYEQYF. Full variable domain (rest looked up from reference TRBV5-1 and TRBJ2-7): KAGVTQTPRYLIKTRGQQVTLSCSPISGHRSVSWYQQTPGQGLQFLFEYFSETQRNKGNFPGRFSGRQFSNSRSEMNVSTLELGDSALYLCASSLGVGGPPYEQYFGPGTRLTVT.

V usage is TRBV7-3 and J usage is TRBJ1-2; 9 bases line up with TRBD1. Germline V gene lookup returns CDR1 SGHTA and CDR2 FQGTGA. With V trimmed by 9 bases and J by 6 bases, 5 bases remained unmatched. The CDR3 runs 12 residues. The CDR3 protein is CASSGTGHGYTF. The CDR3 coding sequence is TGTGCCAGTTCCGGGACAGGGCATGGCTACACCTTC.

This clone was observed many times. The chain joins TRBV30 to TRBJ1-2; tentative D call: TRBD1 (6 bases). Per the germline V gene, CDR1 is GTSNPN and CDR2 is SVGIG (reference sequence). The V end was cut by 8 bases, the J end by 1 base, with 11 bases between. This CDR3 has 12 amino acids. The DNA of the CDR3 is TGTGCCAGAGACAGGCGTAACTATGGCTACACCTTC. Its translation is CARDRRNYGYTF.

The CDR3 DNA is TGTGCCAGCAGCCTCCAGGGAAATCAGCCCCAGCATTTT. Amino acids: CASSLQGNQPQHF. This rearrangement joins TRBV6-1 to TRBJ1-5; tentatively, D is TRBD1 (5 bases). The CDR3 extends over 13 amino acids. The V gene's germline CDR1 is MNHNS and CDR2 SASEGT. Between the trimmed V and J ends, which lost 6 bases and 4 bases, there was a span of 10 bases.

V is TRBV6-5 and J is TRBJ2-5, with D possibly TRBD2 on 6 matching bases. V was cut by 4 bases and J by 5 bases, with 14 bases left in between. CDR3 length: 14 amino acids. Per the germline V gene, CDR1 is MNHEY and CDR2 is SVGAGI. CDR3 amino acids: CASSSTGGVETQYF. The CDR3 bases are TGTGCCAGCAGTTCGACGGGCGGGGTGGAGACCCAGTACTTC.

The sample holds one count of this clone. The chain uses TRBV4-2 and TRBJ2-3; 9 nucleotides match TRBD1. This CDR3 has 16 residues. Germline V CDR1 and CDR2: LGHNA, YNFKEQ. J gave up 4 bases and V 0 bases, and 5 bases lay outside the gene matches. CDR3 in amino acids: CASSQEGGQGADTQYF. In DNA form, the CDR3 reads TGTGCCAGCAGCCAAGAAGGGGGACAGGGTGCAGATACGCAGTATTTT.